This T cell receptor beta chain was recovered during a study of graft-versus-host responses after intestinal transplantation. The CDR3 has 15 residues. Per germline, CDR1 LGHNT and CDR2 FRNRAP. V gave up 3 bases and J gave up 4 bases, with 12 bases separating them. This table comes from immunoSEQ multiplex PCR, and its TCRdb copy is limited to in-frame clones, with some not included. The sample consists of around 30,000 clones, 70% to 90% of them appearing once. V is TRBV12-5 and J is TRBJ2-2; perhaps D is TRBD1 or TRBD2 (5 bases each). The sample here was PBMCs, taken around 430 days after intestinal transplantation. The receptor was derived from a human patient who received an intestinal transplant, so some T cells may come from the graft donor. The CDR3 protein is CASGFQGAGTGELFF. DNA of the CDR3: TGTGCTAGTGGTTTCCAGGGAGCTGGCACCGGGGAGCTGTTTTTT.